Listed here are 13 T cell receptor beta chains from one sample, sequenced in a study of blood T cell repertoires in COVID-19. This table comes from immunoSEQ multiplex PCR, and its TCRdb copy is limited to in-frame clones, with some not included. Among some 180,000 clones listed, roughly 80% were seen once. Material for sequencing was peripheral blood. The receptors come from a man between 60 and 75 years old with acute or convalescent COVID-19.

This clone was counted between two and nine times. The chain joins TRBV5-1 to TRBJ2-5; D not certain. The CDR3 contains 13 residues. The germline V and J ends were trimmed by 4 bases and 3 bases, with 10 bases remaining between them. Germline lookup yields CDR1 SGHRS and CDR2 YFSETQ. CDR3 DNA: TGCGCCAGCAGCCCACTGGTAGAAGAGACCCAGTACTTC. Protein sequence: CASSPLVEETQYF.

DNA of the CDR3: TGTGCCAGCAGCAGAGCCTGGGACTTCTCCTACGAGCAGTACTTC. This codes for CASSRAWDFSYEQYF. V usage is TRBV11-2 and J usage is TRBJ2-7, with D perhaps matching TRBD2 (6 bases). The germline V and J ends were trimmed by 5 bases and 0 bases, with 14 bases remaining between them. The CDR3 length is 15 residues. Looked up from germline, CDR1 is SGHAT and CDR2 is FQNNGV.

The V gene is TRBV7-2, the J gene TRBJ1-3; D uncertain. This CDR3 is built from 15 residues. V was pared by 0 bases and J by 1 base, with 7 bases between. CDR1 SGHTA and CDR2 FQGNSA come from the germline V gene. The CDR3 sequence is CASSLASYSGNTIYF. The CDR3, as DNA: TGTGCCAGCAGCTTAGCGAGCTATTCTGGAAACACCATATATTTT. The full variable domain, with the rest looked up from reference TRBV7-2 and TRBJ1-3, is GAGVSQSPSNKVTEKGKDVELRCDPISGHTALYWYRQSLGQGLEFLIYFQGNSAPDKSGLPSDRFSAERTGGSVSTLTIQRTQQEDSAVYLCASSLASYSGNTIYFGEGSWLTVV.

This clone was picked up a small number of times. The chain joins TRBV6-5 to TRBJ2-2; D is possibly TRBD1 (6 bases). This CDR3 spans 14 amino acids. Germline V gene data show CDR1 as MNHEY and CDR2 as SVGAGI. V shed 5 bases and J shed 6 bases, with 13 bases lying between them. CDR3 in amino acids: CASSLLDRSGELFF. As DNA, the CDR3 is TGTGCCAGCAGTCTCCTCGACAGGTCCGGGGAGCTGTTTTTT.

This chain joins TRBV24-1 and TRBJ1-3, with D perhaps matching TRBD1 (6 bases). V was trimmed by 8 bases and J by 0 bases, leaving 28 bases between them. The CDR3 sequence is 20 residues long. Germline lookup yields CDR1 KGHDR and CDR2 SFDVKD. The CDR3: CATTVRNNSGVLPSGNTIYF. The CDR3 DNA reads TGTGCCACCACCGTTAGAAATAACTCAGGGGTCTTACCCTCTGGAAACACCATATATTTT.

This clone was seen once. CDR3 sequence (DNA): TGTGCCAGCAGCCGTACGGACAGGGGAGACTACGAGCAGTACTTC. Amino acid sequence: CASSRTDRGDYEQYF. The rearrangement links TRBV4-2 to TRBJ2-7; 9 bases fit TRBD1. The CDR3 totals 15 residues. The V segment lost 4 bases and the J segment 3 bases; nucleotides outside the gene matches: 7. Germline V gene lookup returns CDR1 LGHNA and CDR2 YNFKEQ.

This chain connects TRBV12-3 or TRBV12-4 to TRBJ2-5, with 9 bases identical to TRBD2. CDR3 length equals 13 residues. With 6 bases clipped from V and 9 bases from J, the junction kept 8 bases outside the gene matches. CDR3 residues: CASRARGGRAQYF. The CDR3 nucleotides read TGTGCCAGCAGAGCGCGGGGGGGCCGGGCCCAGTACTTC.

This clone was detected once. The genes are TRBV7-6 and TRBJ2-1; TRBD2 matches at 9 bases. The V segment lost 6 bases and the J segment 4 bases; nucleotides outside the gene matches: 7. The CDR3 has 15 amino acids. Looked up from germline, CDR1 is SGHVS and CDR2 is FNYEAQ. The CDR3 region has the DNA TGTGCCAGCAGTTATAGCGGGGGCCCTTACAATGAGCAGTTCTTC. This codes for CASSYSGGPYNEQFF.

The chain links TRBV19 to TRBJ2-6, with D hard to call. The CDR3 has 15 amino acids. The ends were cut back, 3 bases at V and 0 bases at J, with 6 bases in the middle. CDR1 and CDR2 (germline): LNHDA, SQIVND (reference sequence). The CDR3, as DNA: TGTGCCAGTAGTATCGACACCTCTGGGGCCAACGTCCTGACTTTC. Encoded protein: CASSIDTSGANVLTF.

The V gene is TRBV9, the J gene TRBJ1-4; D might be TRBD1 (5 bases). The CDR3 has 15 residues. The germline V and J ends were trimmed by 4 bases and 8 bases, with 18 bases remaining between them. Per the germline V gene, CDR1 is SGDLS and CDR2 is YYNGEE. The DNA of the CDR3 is TGTGCCAGCAGCCATTCCGTAGGGGAGGGGGAAAAACTGTTTTTT. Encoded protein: CASSHSVGEGEKLFF.

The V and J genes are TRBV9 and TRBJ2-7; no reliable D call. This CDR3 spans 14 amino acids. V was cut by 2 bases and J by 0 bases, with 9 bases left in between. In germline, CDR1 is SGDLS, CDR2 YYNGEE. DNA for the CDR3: TGTGCCAGCAGCGTCGACACGTACTCCTACGAGCAGTACTTC. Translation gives CASSVDTYSYEQYF. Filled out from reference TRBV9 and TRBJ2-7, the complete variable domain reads DSGVTQTPKHLITATGQRVTLRCSPRSGDLSVYWYQQSLDQGLQFLIQYYNGEERAKGNILERFSAQQFPDLHSELNLSSLELGDSALYFCASSVDTYSYEQYFGPGTRLTVT.

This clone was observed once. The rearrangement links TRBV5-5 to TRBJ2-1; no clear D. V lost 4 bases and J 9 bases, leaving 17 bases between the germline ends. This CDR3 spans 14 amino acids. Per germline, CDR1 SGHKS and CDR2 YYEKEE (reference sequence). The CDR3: CASSLSDMSGEQFF. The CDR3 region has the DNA TGTGCCAGCAGCCTTTCTGACATGTCCGGTGAGCAGTTCTTC.

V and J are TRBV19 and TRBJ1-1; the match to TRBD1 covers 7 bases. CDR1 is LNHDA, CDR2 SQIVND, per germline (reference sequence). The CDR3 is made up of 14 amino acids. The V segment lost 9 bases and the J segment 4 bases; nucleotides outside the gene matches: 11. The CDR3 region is CASQTGAGSTEAFF. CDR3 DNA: TGTGCCAGCCAAACAGGGGCGGGGTCCACTGAAGCTTTCTTT.